A single sample gave rise to the 9 T cell receptor beta chains below, sequenced in a study of CD8 T cells in ankylosing spondylitis. TCRdb used MiXCR to reprocess the 5' RACE reads, holding one entry per CDR3 protein. This table has under 200,000 distinct CDR3 sequences, approximately 9% appearing once. Specimen: blood, either unsorted or a sorted T cell fraction (not recorded which). The receptors were gathered from a female donor with ankylosing spondylitis or in good health (not recorded which).

For the CDR3, the DNA is TGTGCCAGCAGTTACTCGATTGAGTGGGGGACCCAAGAGACCCAGTACTTC. Protein sequence: CASSYSIEWGTQETQYF. This chain connects TRBV6-5 to TRBJ2-5, with D perhaps assigned TRBD1 or TRBD2 (5 bases each). V lost 0 bases, J lost 1 base, and 15 bases lay in between. Germline V lookup: CDR1 MNHEY, CDR2 SVGAGI. The CDR3 extends over 17 amino acids.

This chain connects TRBV7-6 to TRBJ2-7, with TRBD2 as a possible D gene (6 bases). Germline V gene sequence: CDR1 SGHVS, CDR2 FNYEAQ. V lost 3 bases to trimming and J lost 3 bases, with 12 bases between them. CDR3 length: 14 amino acids. CDR3 in amino acids: CASSFASGGYEQYF. The CDR3 DNA reads as TGTGCCAGCAGCTTTGCATCCGGGGGCTACGAGCAGTACTTC.

Ten or more counts support this clonotype. The J gene is TRBJ1-1, the V gene TRBV5-6; D is possibly TRBD1 (6 bases). The germline V and J ends were trimmed by 3 bases and 4 bases, with 16 bases remaining between them. CDR3 length: 15 residues. Germline CDR1 and CDR2: SGHDT and YYEEEE. The DNA for the CDR3 is TGTGCCAGCAGCTGGATCACAGGGATTGGCACTGAAGCTTTCTTT. Protein: CASSWITGIGTEAFF.

The rearrangement links TRBV12-3 or TRBV12-4 to TRBJ2-5, with 11 bases matching TRBD2. V lost 5 bases and J lost 5; bases outside the gene matches: 10. The CDR3 length is 16 residues. The CDR3 is CASSTIGTSGFETQYF. In DNA, the CDR3 is TGTGCCAGCAGTACGATCGGGACTAGCGGTTTTGAGACCCAGTACTTC.

This clonotype was counted a few times. The CDR3 is CASSLWTGLMNTEAFF. The CDR3 DNA reads as TGTGCCAGCAGCCTTTGGACAGGGCTAATGAACACTGAAGCTTTCTTT. The V call is TRBV3-1, the J call TRBJ1-1, with 8 bases fitting TRBD1. After removal of 4 bases from V and 0 bases from J, the junction contained 7 bases not matched to a gene. The CDR3 extends over 16 amino acids. CDR1 is LGHDT and CDR2 is YNNKEL in the germline V gene (reference sequence).

In its sample, this clonotype was seen a few times. The rearrangement uses TRBV10-3 and TRBJ1-1; perhaps TRBD1 as D (6 bases). The CDR3 has 20 residues. With 1 base removed from V and 0 bases from J, the gap between germline ends came to 24 bases. Germline V gene data show CDR1 as ENHRY and CDR2 as SYGVKD. CDR3 sequence reads: CAISELSQAGRGDMNTEAFF. The DNA for the CDR3 is TGTGCCATCAGTGAGTTGAGCCAAGCGGGCAGGGGAGATATGAACACTGAAGCTTTCTTT.

Written as DNA, the CDR3 is TGTGCCAGCAGCCCCGGGACGAAGAATCAGCCCCAGCATTTT. The encoded protein is CASSPGTKNQPQHF. The J gene is TRBJ1-5, the V gene TRBV27; the D gene is possibly TRBD1 (5 bases). The CDR3 is 14 residues long. With 6 bases removed from V and 4 bases from J, the gap between germline ends came to 13 bases. Looked up from germline, CDR1 is MNHEY and CDR2 is SMNVEV (reference sequence).

This clonotype was seen a few times. V usage is TRBV28 and J usage is TRBJ1-1; TRBD1 aligns across 9 bases. J lost 5 bases, V lost 3 bases, and 4 bases had no gene match. Germline lookup yields CDR1 MDHEN and CDR2 SYDVKM. This CDR3 contains 14 residues. CDR3 DNA sequence: TGTGCCAGCAGTTTGACAGGGGGAGAAACTGAAGCTTTCTTT. Protein: CASSLTGGETEAFF.

This clonotype was seen ten or more times. The chain combines TRBV7-9 with TRBJ1-2, with D unresolved. Germline lookup yields CDR1 SEHNR and CDR2 FQNEAQ (reference sequence). V was trimmed by 5 bases and J by 7 bases, leaving 17 bases between them. The CDR3 is 14 amino acids. This CDR3 is CASSGADGLGGYTF. CDR3 DNA: TGTGCCAGCAGCGGCGCTGACGGCCTGGGTGGCTACACCTTC.